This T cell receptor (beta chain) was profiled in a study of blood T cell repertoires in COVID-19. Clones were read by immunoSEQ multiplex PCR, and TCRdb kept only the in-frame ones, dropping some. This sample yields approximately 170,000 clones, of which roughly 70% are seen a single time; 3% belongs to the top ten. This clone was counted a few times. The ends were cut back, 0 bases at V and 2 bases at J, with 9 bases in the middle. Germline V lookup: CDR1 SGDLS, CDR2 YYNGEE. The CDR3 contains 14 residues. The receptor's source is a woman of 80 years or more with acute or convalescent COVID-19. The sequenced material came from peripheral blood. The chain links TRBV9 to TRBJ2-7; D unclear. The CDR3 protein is CASSVVTETYEQYF. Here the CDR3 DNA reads TGTGCCAGCAGCGTAGTCACAGAGACCTACGAGCAGTACTTC.